This T cell receptor (beta chain) was captured by sequencing in a study of beta chain features in type 1 diabetes. Study-wide points: In all four CD4+ subsets, TCRB CDR3 length was significantly, moderately reduced in type 1 diabetes.

Expressed TCRB transcripts were sequenced, since all the RNA that had been isolated was reverse transcribed. Using immunoSEQ multiplex PCR, the repertoire was profiled, and TCRdb retains in-frame clones only, with some absent. The profile covers 150,000 to 200,000 clones, with around 8% appearing a single time and about 1% taken by the ten largest. As to this clone: Its antigen is undetermined.

The length of the CDR3 is 17 residues. The V gene's germline CDR1 is SGHTA and CDR2 FQGNSA. Trimming pared 6 bases from V and 4 bases from J, leaving 19 bases between. The chain carries TRBV7-2 and TRBJ1-6; weak D call: TRBD1 (5 bases). The receptor was isolated from a woman aged 40 to 55 with type 1 diabetes. Sample: central memory CD4+ T cells from blood. CDR3 amino acids: CASRQTGSPAYNSPLHF. Written as DNA, the CDR3 is TGTGCCAGCAGACAAACAGGATCTCCGGCTTATAATTCACCCCTCCACTTT.